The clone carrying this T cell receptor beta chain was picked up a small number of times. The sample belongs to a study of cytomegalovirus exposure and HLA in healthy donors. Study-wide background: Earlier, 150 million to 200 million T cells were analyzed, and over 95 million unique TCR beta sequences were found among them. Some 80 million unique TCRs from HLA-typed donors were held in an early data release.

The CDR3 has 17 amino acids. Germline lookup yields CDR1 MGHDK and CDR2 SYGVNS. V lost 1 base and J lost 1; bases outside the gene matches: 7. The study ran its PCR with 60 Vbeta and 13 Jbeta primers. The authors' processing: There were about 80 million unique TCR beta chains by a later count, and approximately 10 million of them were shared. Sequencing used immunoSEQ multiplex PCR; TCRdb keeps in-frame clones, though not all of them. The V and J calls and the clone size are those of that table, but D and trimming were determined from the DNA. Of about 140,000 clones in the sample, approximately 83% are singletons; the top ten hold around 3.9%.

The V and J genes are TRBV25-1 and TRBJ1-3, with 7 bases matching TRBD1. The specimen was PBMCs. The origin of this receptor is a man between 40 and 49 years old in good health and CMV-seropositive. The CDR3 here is CASSEWISGGSGNTIYF. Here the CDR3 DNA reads TGTGCCAGCAGTGAATGGATTTCAGGGGGTTCTGGAAACACCATATATTTT.